Listed below are T cell receptor beta chains from one sample, sequenced in a study of OX40 agonist ivuxolimab in advanced cancers. The data were produced by immunoSEQ multiplex PCR, yet TCRdb's version contains in-frame clones alone and is incomplete. The sample holds fewer than 25,000 clones; roughly 80% are singletons and the top ten take roughly 24%. Sequenced material: CD4+ or CD8+ T cells sorted from blood, taken in a trial of the OX40 agonist ivuxolimab. Receptors originate from an adult with an advanced solid tumor such as melanoma, head and neck, liver or kidney cancer. Both conserved end residues are part of each CDR3. D genes are given only for firm matches. Expanded clones get a size class; other rows say once, few or many, or leave the size out.

TRBV19	.	.	14	TRBJ1-5	TGTGCCAGTAGTATGGGGGGGTTAAATCAGCCCCAGCATTTT	CASSMGGLNQPQHF
TRBV27	.	.	11	TRBJ1-4	TGTGCCGTTGGGGGTGGGACTGGACTGTTTTTT	CAVGGGTGLFF
TRBV18	.	.	12	TRBJ2-5	TGTGCCAGCTCCCCCTCTTCAGAGACCCAGTACTTC	CASSPSSETQYF
TRBV4-3	.	.	13	TRBJ2-7	TGCGCCAGCAGCCCAGGGATCAGCTACGAGCAGTACTTC	CASSPGISYEQYF
TRBV4-1	TRBD2	.	15	TRBJ2-1	TGCGCCAGCAGCCAATTGACTAGCGCCTACAATGAGCAGTTCTTC	CASSQLTSAYNEQFF
TRBV6-5	.	.	15	TRBJ2-5	TGTGCCAGCAGTCCCGTCGAACCTCGGGGGGAGACCCAGTACTTC	CASSPVEPRGETQYF
TRBV7-9	TRBD2	.	16	TRBJ2-7	TGTGCCAGCAGCCCTTCTAGTGGGAGGGAACCCTACGAGCAGTACTTC	CASSPSSGREPYEQYF
TRBV4-1	.	medium-sized	16	TRBJ1-2	TGCGCCAGCAGCCAAGTGGGCCAGGTCGATAACTATGGCTACACCTTC	CASSQVGQVDNYGYTF
TRBV5-1	.	.	16	TRBJ2-1	TGCGCCAGCCGAAGTGAGATAGCTGGTCTATACAATGAGCAGTTCTTC	CASRSEIAGLYNEQFF
TRBV19	.	once	14	TRBJ1-1	TGTGCCAGTAGTATATTTGGGCAAAACACTGAAGCTTTCTTT	CASSIFGQNTEAFF
TRBV14	TRBD2	.	16	TRBJ2-1	TGTGCCAGCAGCCAAGGGGGACTAGCGCGACTCAATGAGCAGTTCTTC	CASSQGGLARLNEQFF
TRBV6-5	.	.	13	TRBJ1-4	TGTGCCAGCGGGAGGAGGGAAAATGAAAAACTGTTTTTT	CASGRRENEKLFF
TRBV7-8	.	.	13	TRBJ2-5	TGTGCCAGCAGCTTAGGACAGCAAGAGACCCAGTACTTC	CASSLGQQETQYF
TRBV27	.	few	14	TRBJ1-1	TGTGCCAGCAGTCTGACCTTCACAGACACTGAAGCTTTCTTT	CASSLTFTDTEAFF
TRBV9	.	once	15	TRBJ1-5	TGTGCCAGCAGCGTAGGTTATTCAGAGAATCAGCCCCAGCATTTT	CASSVGYSENQPQHF
TRBV5-5	.	large	16	TRBJ2-3	TGTGCCAGCAGCTTGGGGCTGGGGGCTGTCACAGATACGCAGTATTTT	CASSLGLGAVTDTQYF